The 5 T cell receptor beta chains presented below share a single source sample, sequenced in a study of OX40 agonist ivuxolimab in advanced cancers. Clones were sequenced by immunoSEQ multiplex PCR, and TCRdb holds only the in-frame ones, with some missing. The table lists tens of thousands of clones, 85% to 90% of them singletons. The specimen was CD4+ or CD8+ T cells sorted from blood, collected in a trial of the OX40 agonist ivuxolimab. These receptors came from an adult with an advanced solid tumor such as melanoma, head and neck, liver or kidney cancer.

This clone is a singleton in its sample. The rearrangement links TRBV6-6 to TRBJ1-3; D not certain. There are 16 residues in the CDR3. From germline, CDR1 is MNHNY and CDR2 SVGAGI (reference sequence). Trimming removed 0 bases from V and 0 bases from J, with 9 bases in between. The CDR3 here is CASSYSGRSSGNTIYF. The DNA for the CDR3 is TGTGCCAGCAGTTACTCGGGCAGGAGCTCTGGAAACACCATATATTTT.

The chain joins TRBV11-2 to TRBJ1-1; D not resolved. This CDR3 contains 15 residues. With 7 bases removed from V and 3 bases from J, the gap between germline ends came to 18 bases. The germline V gene encodes CDR1 SGHAT and CDR2 FQNNGV. The CDR3 sequence is CASNTFGGSYTEAFF. DNA of the CDR3: TGTGCCAGCAACACTTTTGGAGGGTCATACACTGAAGCTTTCTTT.

The chain uses TRBV23-1 and TRBJ1-5, with D perhaps matching TRBD1 (6 bases). TRBV23-1 is flagged as an ORF with uncertain function. V was trimmed by 6 bases and J by 0 bases, leaving 12 bases between them. The CDR3 contains 15 residues. DNA of the CDR3: TGCGCCAGCAGCAAGGGACACCGTAGCAATCAGCCCCAGCATTTT. This gives the protein CASSKGHRSNQPQHF.

The chain recombines TRBV28 with TRBJ1-4; 9 nucleotides agree with TRBD1. J lost 10 bases, V lost 8 bases, and 5 bases had no gene match. CDR1 and CDR2 from the germline V gene are MDHEN and SYDVKM. The CDR3 is 12 amino acids. DNA of the CDR3: TGTGCCAGCTCCGGGACAGGGCTAAAACTGTTTTTT. Translating it yields CASSGTGLKLFF. Together with reference TRBV28 and TRBJ1-4, the CDR3 gives the full variable domain: DVKVTQSSRYLVKRTGEKVFLECVQDMDHENMFWYRQDPGLGLRLIYFSYDVKMKEKGDIPEGYSVSREKKERFSLILESASTNQTSMYLCASSGTGLKLFFGSGTQLSVL.

This clone was counted a few times. The gene calls are TRBV28 and TRBJ1-3; D not resolved. This CDR3 is 14 amino acids long. The V gene's germline CDR1 is MDHEN and CDR2 SYDVKM. V shed 2 bases and J shed 6 bases, with 11 bases lying between them. The CDR3 nucleotides read TGTGCCAGCAGTTTACCGGACGGTAAAAACACCATATATTTT. Translation: CASSLPDGKNTIYF.